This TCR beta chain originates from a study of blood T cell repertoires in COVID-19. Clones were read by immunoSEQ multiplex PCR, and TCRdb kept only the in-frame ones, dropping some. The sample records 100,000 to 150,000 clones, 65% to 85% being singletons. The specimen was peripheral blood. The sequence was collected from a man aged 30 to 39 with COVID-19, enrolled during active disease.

The CDR3: CASSPARYETQYF. The CDR3 nucleotides are TGTGCCAGCTCACCGGCGCGGTACGAGACCCAGTACTTC. The rearrangement joins TRBV18 to TRBJ2-5; unclear D gene. Trimming took 3 bases from V and 5 from J, leaving 10 bases between them. The CDR3 contains 13 residues. Germline CDR1 reads KGHSH; CDR2 reads LQKENI.